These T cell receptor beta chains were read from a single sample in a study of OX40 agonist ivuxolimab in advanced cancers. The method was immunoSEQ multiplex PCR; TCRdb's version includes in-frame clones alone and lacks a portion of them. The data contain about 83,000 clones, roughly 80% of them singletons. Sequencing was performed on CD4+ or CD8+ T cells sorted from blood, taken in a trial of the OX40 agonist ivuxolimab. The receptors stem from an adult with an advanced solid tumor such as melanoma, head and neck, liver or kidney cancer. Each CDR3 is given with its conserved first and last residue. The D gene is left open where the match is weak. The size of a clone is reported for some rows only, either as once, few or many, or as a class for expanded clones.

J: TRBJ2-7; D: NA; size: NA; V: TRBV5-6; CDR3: CASRKYEQYF; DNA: TGTGCCAGCAGGAAGTACGAGCAGTACTTC
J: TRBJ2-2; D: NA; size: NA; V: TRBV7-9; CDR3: CASSPGHPSNTGELFF; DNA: TGTGCCAGCAGCCCTGGACACCCATCGAACACCGGGGAGCTGTTTTTT
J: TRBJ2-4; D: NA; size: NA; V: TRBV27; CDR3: CASSDMGSQYF; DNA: TGTGCCAGCAGTGATATGGGATCCCAGTACTTC
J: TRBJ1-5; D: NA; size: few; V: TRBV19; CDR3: CASSIGSSPQPQHF; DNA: TGTGCCAGTAGTATCGGTAGTAGTCCACAGCCCCAGCATTTT
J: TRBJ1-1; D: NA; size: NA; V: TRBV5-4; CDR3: CASRTGTTNTEAFF; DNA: TGTGCCAGCAGAACCGGGACAACGAACACTGAAGCTTTCTTT
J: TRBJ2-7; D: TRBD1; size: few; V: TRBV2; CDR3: CATWAPGQGANEQYF; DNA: TGTGCCACCTGGGCACCCGGACAGGGGGCGAACGAGCAGTACTTC
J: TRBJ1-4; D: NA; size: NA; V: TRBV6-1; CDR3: CASSELGSTNEKLFF; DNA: TGTGCCAGCAGTGAATTGGGGAGTACTAATGAAAAACTGTTTTTT
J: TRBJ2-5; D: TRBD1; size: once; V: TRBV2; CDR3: CASSPGTGEETQYF; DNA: TGTGCCAGCAGCCCCGGGACAGGGGAAGAGACCCAGTACTTC
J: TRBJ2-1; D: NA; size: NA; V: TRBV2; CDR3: CASRDDGYNEQFF; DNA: TGTGCCAGCAGGGACGACGGGTACAATGAGCAGTTCTTC
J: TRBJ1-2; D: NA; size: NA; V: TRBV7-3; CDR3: CASSLSPGRGYTF; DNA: TGTGCCAGCAGCTTAAGCCCGGGGCGGGGCTACACCTTC
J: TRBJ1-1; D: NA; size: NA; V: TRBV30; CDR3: CAWSVPPRQRYTEAFF; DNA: TGTGCCTGGAGTGTACCCCCACGACAGCGATACACTGAAGCTTTCTTT
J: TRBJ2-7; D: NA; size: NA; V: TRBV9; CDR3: CASSGDRDLRYEQYF; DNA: TGTGCCAGCAGCGGGGACCGGGACTTACGCTACGAGCAGTACTTC
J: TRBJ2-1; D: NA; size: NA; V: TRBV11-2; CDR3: CASKVFGGMNNEQFF; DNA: TGTGCCAGCAAGGTTTTCGGCGGGATGAACAATGAGCAGTTCTTC
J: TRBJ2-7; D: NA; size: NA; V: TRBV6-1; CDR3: CASRPAGSTYEQYF; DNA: TGTGCCAGCAGGCCGGCCGGCAGTACCTACGAGCAGTACTTC
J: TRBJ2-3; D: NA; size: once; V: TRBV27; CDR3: CASSFGSAGDTQYF; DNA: TGTGCCAGCAGTTTCGGTAGTGCGGGCGATACGCAGTATTTT
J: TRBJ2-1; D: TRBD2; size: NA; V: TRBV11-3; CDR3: CASSLVGLAGDNEQFF; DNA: TGTGCCAGCAGCTTAGTGGGACTAGCGGGGGACAATGAGCAGTTCTTC
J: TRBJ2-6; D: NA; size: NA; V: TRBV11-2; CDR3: CASSLEGVGANVLTF; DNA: TGTGCCAGCAGCTTAGAGGGGGTAGGGGCCAACGTCCTGACTTTC
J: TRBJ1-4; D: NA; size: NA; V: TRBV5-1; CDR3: CASRSTAATNEKLFF; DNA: TGCGCCAGCAGGAGCACAGCTGCAACTAATGAAAAACTGTTTTTT
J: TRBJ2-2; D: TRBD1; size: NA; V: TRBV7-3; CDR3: CASSFGGQATTGELFF; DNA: TGTGCCAGCAGCTTCGGAGGACAGGCCACGACCGGGGAGCTGTTTTTT
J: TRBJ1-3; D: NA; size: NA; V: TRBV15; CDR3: CATSRGLGRRGNTIYF; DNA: TGTGCCACCAGCAGGGGTCTCGGACGCCGTGGAAACACCATATATTTT
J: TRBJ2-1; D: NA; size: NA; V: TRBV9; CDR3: CASSVEAARSYNEQFF; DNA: TGTGCCAGCAGCGTAGAGGCAGCCCGCTCCTACAATGAGCAGTTCTTC
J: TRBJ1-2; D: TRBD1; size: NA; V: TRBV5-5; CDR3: CASSAQGLYGYTF; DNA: TGTGCCAGCAGCGCACAGGGGCTCTATGGCTACACCTTC
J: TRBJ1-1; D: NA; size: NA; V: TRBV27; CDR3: CASATPGTEAFF; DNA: TGTGCCAGCGCAACCCCGGGGACTGAAGCTTTCTTT
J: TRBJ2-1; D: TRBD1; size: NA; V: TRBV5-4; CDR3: CASSSPTGDNEQFF; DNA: TGTGCCAGCAGCTCTCCGACAGGGGACAATGAGCAGTTCTTC
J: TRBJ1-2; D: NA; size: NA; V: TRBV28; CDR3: CAIQDPTGYGYTF; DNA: TGTGCCATCCAAGACCCGACGGGCTATGGCTACACCTTC
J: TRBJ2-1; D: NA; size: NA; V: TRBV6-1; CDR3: CASSGLNQGGYNEQFF; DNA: TGTGCCAGCAGTGGGTTGAACCAGGGGGGCTACAATGAGCAGTTCTTC
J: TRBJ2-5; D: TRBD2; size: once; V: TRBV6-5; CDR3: CASRDSWGGGETQYF; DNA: TGTGCCAGCCGCGACTCCTGGGGGGGAGGAGAGACCCAGTACTTC
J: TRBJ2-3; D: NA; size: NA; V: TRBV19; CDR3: CASSLQGMSTDTQYF; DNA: TGTGCCAGTAGTCTACAGGGTATGAGCACAGATACGCAGTATTTT
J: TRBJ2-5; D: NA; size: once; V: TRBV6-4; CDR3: CASSERSQETQYF; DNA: TGTGCCAGCAGTGAGAGATCCCAAGAGACCCAGTACTTC
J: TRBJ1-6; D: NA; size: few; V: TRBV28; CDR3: CASSLTLQGNSPLHF; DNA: TGTGCCAGCAGTTTAACTTTACAGGGAAATTCACCCCTCCACTTT
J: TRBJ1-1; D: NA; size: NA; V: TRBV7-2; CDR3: CASSRNSAGINTEAFF; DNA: TGTGCCAGCAGCCGAAATAGTGCAGGAATTAACACTGAAGCTTTCTTT
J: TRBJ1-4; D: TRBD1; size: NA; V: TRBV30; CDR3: CAWSGGQGNEKLFF; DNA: TGTGCCTGGAGTGGGGGACAGGGGAATGAAAAACTGTTTTTT
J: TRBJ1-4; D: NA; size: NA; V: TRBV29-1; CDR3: CRAGRATNEKLFF; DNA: TGCAGGGCGGGCCGCGCAACTAATGAAAAACTGTTTTTT
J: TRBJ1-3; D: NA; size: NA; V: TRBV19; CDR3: CASTPASNGTPIWSGNTIYF; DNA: TGTGCCAGTACCCCCGCGTCCAACGGGACTCCGATCTGGTCTGGAAACACCATATATTTT
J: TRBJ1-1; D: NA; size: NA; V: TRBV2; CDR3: CASSERGRGTEAFF; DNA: TGTGCCAGCAGTGAAAGAGGACGGGGAACTGAAGCTTTCTTT
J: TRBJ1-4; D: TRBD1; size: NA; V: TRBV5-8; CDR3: CASSLQGTKLFF; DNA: TGTGCCAGCAGCTTACAGGGGACAAAACTGTTTTTT
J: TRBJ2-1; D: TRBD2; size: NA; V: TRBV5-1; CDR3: CASSLVWTSGYNEQFF; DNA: TGCGCCAGCAGCTTGGTATGGACTAGCGGCTACAATGAGCAGTTCTTC
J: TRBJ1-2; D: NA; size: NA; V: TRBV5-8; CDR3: CASSLGRWAPGYGYTF; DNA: TGTGCCAGCAGCTTGGGGAGATGGGCCCCCGGCTATGGCTACACCTTC
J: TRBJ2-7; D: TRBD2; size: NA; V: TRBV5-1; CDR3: CASSQLADSYEQYF; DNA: TGCGCCAGCAGCCAACTAGCGGACTCCTACGAGCAGTACTTC
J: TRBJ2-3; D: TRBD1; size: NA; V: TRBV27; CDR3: CASSHRGMITDTQYF; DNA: TGTGCCAGCAGTCACAGGGGTATGATCACAGATACGCAGTATTTT
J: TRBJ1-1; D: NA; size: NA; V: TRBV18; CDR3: CASSMTGNTEAFF; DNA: TGTGCCAGCTCCATGACAGGGAACACTGAAGCTTTCTTT
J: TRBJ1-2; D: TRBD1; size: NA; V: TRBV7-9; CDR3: CASSWGQGLEGYGYTF; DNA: TGTGCCAGCAGCTGGGGACAGGGGTTAGAGGGCTATGGCTACACCTTC
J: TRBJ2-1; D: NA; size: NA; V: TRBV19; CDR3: CATGYTPRRGEQFF; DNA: TGTGCCACCGGATATACCCCCCGGCGAGGGGAGCAGTTCTTC
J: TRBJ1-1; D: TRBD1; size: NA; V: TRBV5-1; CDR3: CASSSPGQGQPEAFF; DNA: TGCGCCAGCAGCTCGCCGGGACAGGGGCAACCTGAAGCTTTCTTT
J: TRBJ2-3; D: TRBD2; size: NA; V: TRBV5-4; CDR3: CASSFSGGGPGDTQYF; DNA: TGTGCCAGCAGCTTCTCCGGGGGGGGGCCCGGAGATACGCAGTATTTT